A single sample is the source of the 6 T cell receptor beta chains below, sequenced in a study of vaccination and CD4 T cells after COVID-19. Stated treatment: roughly nine-day PBMC culture with coronavirus spike peptide pools or control peptides (ViraFEST assay). Collection of the unexposed donor's CD4+ T cells took place before the COVID-19 pandemic (2011-2018). These receptors are not linked to any known antigen. Sequence data for DNA of cultured CD4+ T cells were generated by the Oncomine TCR Beta short-read assay. Genomic DNA was isolated from CD4+ T cells that had been cultured. TCRdb independently ran MiXCR on the PCR reads; one entry per CDR3 protein. The sample records thousands of distinct CDR3 sequences, over 35% being singletons. Sequenced: CD4+ T cells from blood, cultured in vitro. The receptors stem from a human donor in good health.

This clonotype turned up a few times. The chain couples TRBV7-2 to TRBJ2-5; 8 nucleotides agree with TRBD2. J gave up 2 bases and V 2 bases, and 4 bases lay outside the gene matches. The V gene's germline CDR1 is SGHTA and CDR2 FQGNSA. This CDR3 has 15 residues. DNA for the CDR3: TGTGCCAGCAGCTTATACACTAGCGGACAAGAGACCCAGTACTTC. It codes for CASSLYTSGQETQYF. Together with reference TRBV7-2 and TRBJ2-5, the CDR3 gives the full variable domain: GAGVSQSPSNKVTEKGKDVELRCDPISGHTALYWYRQSLGQGLEFLIYFQGNSAPDKSGLPSDRFSAERTGGSVSTLTIQRTQQEDSAVYLCASSLYTSGQETQYFGPGTRLLVL.

The chain joins TRBV4-3 to TRBJ2-2; weak D call: TRBD1 (5 bases). Germline CDR1 LGHNA, CDR2 YSLEER. This CDR3 spans 19 amino acids. Between the trimmed V and J ends, which lost 0 bases and 0 bases, there was a span of 17 bases. CDR3 in DNA: TGCGCCAGCAGCCAAGATCAGGGAAACCCGTTCGCGAACACCGGGGAGCTGTTTTTT. It yields the protein CASSQDQGNPFANTGELFF.

The chain uses TRBV28 and TRBJ1-2; a possible D gene is TRBD1 (6 bases). This CDR3 comprises 12 residues. Germline assignment: CDR1 MDHEN and CDR2 SYDVKM. V lost 10 bases and J lost 6, with 15 bases in between. The CDR3, as DNA: TGTGCCATAACAGGGAGAAAAGATGGCTACACCTTC. Its protein product is CAITGRKDGYTF.

Written as DNA, the CDR3 is TGTGCCAGCAGCCTTATTACAGGGGGCAACGGGGAGCTGTTTTTT. Its translation: CASSLITGGNGELFF. This chain connects TRBV7-2 to TRBJ2-2, with 9 bases that match TRBD1. J lost 7 bases, V lost 5 bases, and 8 bases had no gene match. This CDR3 comprises 15 residues. Germline V lookup: CDR1 SGHTA, CDR2 FQGNSA.

This clonotype was counted between two and nine times. V usage is TRBV7-9 and J usage is TRBJ2-7, with TRBD1 matching over 7 bases. Germline CDR1 SEHNR, CDR2 FQNEAQ (reference sequence). J lost 2 bases, V lost 0 bases, and 4 bases had no gene match. The CDR3 sequence is 15 residues long. This CDR3 is CASSLARQGAYEQYF. CDR3 in DNA: TGTGCCAGCAGCTTAGCCAGGCAGGGGGCCTACGAGCAGTACTTC.

Only a few counts were recorded for this clonotype. This chain links TRBV12-3 or TRBV12-4 with TRBJ1-6; D remains ambiguous. V was pared by 4 bases and J by 0 bases, with 4 bases between. This CDR3 has 14 amino acids. The CDR3 DNA is TGTGCCAGCAGTTGGAGCTCCTATAATTCACCCCTCCACTTT. Translating gives CASSWSSYNSPLHF.